The sequence of this T cell receptor (beta chain) was determined in a study of T cells in Graves' hyperthyroidism and ophthalmopathy. Lactation, pregnancy, other autoimmune disease or uncontrolled infection excluded patients. This sample holds PBMCs from around 9.9 ml fresh peripheral blood. Whole-study results and caveats: Expanded thyroid clonotypes (above 0.001) were mostly also found in blood. The model forecast ophthalmopathy, anticipating it by a median about six months before onset.

As for this clonotype: Its antigen is still unknown.

The V gene's germline CDR1 is SGDLS and CDR2 YYNGEE. Trimming left V 4 bases short and J 2 bases short, with 16 bases between. The CDR3 extends over 15 amino acids. The source material, RNA transcripts, was used to amplify TCR beta CDR3 regions. The primer set for the first-round RT-PCR of the TCR CDR3 was HTBI. Using its own MiXCR run on the multiplex PCR reads, TCRdb lists one record per CDR3 protein. The sample gives about 590,000 distinct CDR3 sequences, around 14% of which show up once; approximately 6.4% is in the top ten. The TCR sequence derives from a woman under 30 with Graves' ophthalmopathy. The chain employs TRBV9 and TRBJ2-7; unclear D gene. Specimen: blood. The CDR3 region is CASSHGSATPYEQYF. CDR3 in DNA: TGTGCCAGCAGCCACGGATCCGCGACCCCCTACGAGCAGTACTTC.